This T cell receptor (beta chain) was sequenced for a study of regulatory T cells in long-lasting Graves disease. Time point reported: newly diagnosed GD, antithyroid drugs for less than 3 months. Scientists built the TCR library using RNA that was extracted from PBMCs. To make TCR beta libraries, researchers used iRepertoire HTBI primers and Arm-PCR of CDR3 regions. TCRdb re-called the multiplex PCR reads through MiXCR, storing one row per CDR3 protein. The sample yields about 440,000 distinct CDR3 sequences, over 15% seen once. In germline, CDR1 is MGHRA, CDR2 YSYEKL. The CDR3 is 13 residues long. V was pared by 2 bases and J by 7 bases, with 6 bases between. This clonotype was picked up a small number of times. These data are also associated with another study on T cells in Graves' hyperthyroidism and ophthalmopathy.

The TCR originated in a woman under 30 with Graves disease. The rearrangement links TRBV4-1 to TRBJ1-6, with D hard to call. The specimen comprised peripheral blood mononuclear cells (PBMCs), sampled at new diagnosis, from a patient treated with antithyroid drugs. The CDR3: CASSQSPNSPLHF. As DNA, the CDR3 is TGCGCCAGCAGCCAAAGTCCCAATTCACCCCTCCACTTT.